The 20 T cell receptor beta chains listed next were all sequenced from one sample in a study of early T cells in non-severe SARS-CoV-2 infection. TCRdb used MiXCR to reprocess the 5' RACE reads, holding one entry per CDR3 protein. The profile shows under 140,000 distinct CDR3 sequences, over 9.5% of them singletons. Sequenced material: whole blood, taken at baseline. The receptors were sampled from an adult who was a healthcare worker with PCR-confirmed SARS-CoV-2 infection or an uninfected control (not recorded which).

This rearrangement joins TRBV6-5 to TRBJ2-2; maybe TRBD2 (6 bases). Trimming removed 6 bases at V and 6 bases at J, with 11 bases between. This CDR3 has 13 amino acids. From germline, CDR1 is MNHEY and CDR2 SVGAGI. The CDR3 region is CASSRRAPGELFF. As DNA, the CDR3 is TGTGCCAGCAGCCGGAGGGCCCCCGGGGAGCTGTTTTTT.

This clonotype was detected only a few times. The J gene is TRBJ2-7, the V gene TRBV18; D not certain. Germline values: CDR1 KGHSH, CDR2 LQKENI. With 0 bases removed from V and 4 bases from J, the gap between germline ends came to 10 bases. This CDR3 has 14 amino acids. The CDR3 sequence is CASSPPSPHYEQYF. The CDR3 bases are TGTGCCAGCTCACCACCTTCTCCCCATTACGAGCAGTACTTC.

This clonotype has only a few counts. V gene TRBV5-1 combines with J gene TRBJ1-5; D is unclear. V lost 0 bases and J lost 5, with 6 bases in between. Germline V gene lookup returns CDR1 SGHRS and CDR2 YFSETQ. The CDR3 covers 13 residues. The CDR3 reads CASSLAGYQPQHF. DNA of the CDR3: TGCGCCAGCAGCTTGGCAGGTTATCAGCCCCAGCATTTT.

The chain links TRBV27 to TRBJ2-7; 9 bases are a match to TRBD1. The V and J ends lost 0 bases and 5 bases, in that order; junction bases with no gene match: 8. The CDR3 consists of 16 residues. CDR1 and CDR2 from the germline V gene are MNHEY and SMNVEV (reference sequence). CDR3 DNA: TGTGCCAGCAGTTTATCTCAAGGGGACAGGGTTAACGAGCAGTACTTC. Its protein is CASSLSQGDRVNEQYF.

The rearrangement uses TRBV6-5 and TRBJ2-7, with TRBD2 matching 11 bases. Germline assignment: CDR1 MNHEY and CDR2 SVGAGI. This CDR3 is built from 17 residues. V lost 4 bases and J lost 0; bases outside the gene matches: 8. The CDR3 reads CASSSPGLAAHSYEQYF. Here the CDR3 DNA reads TGTGCCAGCAGTTCCCCGGGACTAGCGGCACACTCCTACGAGCAGTACTTC.

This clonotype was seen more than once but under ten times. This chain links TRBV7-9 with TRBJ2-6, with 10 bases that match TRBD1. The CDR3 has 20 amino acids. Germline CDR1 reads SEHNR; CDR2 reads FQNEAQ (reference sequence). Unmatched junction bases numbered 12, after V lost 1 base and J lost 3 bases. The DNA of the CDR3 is TGTGCCAGCAGCTTAGGGATAACGGGACAGGGGATGCTTGGGGCCAACGTCCTGACTTTC. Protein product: CASSLGITGQGMLGANVLTF.

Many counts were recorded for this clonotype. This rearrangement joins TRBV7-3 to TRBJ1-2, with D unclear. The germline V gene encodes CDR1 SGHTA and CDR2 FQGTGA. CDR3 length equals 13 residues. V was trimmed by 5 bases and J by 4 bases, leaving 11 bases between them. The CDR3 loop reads CASSQRGGYGYTF. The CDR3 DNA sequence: TGTGCCAGCAGCCAACGGGGAGGCTATGGCTACACCTTC.

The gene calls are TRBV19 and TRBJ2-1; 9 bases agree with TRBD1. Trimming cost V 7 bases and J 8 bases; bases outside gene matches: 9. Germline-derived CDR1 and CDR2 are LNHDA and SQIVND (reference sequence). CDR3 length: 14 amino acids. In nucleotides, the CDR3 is TGTGCCAGTAACCGGGACAGGGATTTCCATGAGCAGTTCTTC. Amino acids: CASNRDRDFHEQFF. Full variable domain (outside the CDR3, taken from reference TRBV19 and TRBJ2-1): DGGITQSPKYLFRKEGQNVTLSCEQNLNHDAMYWYRQDPGQGLRLIYYSQIVNDFQKGDIAEGYSVSREKKESFPLTVTSAQKNPTAFYLCASNRDRDFHEQFFGPGTRLTVL.

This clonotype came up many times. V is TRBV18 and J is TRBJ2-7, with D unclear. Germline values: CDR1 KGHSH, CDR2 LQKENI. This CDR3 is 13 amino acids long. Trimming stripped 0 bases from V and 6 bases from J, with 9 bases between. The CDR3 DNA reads TGTGCCAGCTCACCACCTCCAGCAGTCGAGCAGTACTTC. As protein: CASSPPPAVEQYF.

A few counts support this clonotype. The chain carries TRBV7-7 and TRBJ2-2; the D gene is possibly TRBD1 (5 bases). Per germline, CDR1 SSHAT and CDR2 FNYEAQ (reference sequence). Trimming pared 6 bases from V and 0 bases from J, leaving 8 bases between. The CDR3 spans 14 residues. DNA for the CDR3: TGTGCCAGCAGAAAGGGGACGAACACCGGGGAGCTGTTTTTT. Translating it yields CASRKGTNTGELFF.

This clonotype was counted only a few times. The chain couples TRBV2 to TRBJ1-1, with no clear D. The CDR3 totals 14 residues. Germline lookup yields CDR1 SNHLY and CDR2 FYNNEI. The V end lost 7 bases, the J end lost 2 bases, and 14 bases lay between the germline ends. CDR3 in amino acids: CASNSALANTEAFF. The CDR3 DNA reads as TGTGCCAGCAACTCTGCCCTGGCCAACACTGAAGCTTTCTTT.

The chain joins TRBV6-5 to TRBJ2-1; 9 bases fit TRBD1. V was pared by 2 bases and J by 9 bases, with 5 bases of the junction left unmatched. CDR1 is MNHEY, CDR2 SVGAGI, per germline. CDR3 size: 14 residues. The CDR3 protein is CASSYTQGASEQFF. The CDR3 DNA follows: TGTGCCAGCAGTTACACACAGGGGGCGAGTGAGCAGTTCTTC.

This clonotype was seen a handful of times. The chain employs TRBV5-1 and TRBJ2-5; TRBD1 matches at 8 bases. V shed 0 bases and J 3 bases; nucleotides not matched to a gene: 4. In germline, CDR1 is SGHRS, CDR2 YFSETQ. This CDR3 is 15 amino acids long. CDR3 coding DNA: TGCGCCAGCAGCTTGGGACAGGGGATTAAAGAGACCCAGTACTTC. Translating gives CASSLGQGIKETQYF.

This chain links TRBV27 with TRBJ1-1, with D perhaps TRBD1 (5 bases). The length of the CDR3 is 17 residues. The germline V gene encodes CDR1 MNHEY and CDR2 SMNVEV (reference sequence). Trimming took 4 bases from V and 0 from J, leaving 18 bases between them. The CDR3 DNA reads TGTGCCAGCAGTTCCGATGTTCGTCGGGGCATGAACACTGAAGCTTTCTTT. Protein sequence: CASSSDVRRGMNTEAFF.

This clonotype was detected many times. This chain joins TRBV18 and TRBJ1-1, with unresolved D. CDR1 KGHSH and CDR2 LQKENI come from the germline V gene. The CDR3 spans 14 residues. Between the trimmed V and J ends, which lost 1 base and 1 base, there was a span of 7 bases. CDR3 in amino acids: CASSPQRANTEAFF. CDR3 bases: TGTGCCAGCTCACCACAAAGAGCGAACACTGAAGCTTTCTTT.

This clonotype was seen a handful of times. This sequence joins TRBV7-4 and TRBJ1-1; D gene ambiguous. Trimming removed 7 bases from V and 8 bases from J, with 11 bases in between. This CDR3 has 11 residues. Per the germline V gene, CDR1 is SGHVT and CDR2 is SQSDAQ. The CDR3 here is CASTKTMEAFF. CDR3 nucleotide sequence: TGTGCCAGCACCAAAACCATGGAAGCTTTCTTT.

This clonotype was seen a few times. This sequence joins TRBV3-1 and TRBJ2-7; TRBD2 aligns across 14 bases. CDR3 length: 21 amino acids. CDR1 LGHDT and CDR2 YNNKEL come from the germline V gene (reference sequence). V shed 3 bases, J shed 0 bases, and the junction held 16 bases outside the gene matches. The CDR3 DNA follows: TGTGCCAGCAGCCACGGACTAGCGGGGGGAAGTGCTACTAGGAGCTCCTACGAGCAGTACTTC. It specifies CASSHGLAGGSATRSSYEQYF.

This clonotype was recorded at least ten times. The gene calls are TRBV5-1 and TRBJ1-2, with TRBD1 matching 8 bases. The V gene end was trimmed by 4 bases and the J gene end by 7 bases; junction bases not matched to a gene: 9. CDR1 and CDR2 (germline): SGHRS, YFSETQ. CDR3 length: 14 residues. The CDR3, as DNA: TGCGCCAGCAGCCCGGGACAGGTAGCGAGTGGCTACACCTTC. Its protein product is CASSPGQVASGYTF.

CDR3 DNA: TGTGCCAGCAGATCCCCGGGACAGGGTGGCCTCGAGCAGTACTTC. It specifies CASRSPGQGGLEQYF. V and J are TRBV28 and TRBJ2-7; 9 bases map to TRBD1. The junction had 12 bases not matched to a gene; V was cut back by 6 bases and J by 6 bases. The CDR3 spans 15 residues. Germline assignment: CDR1 MDHEN and CDR2 SYDVKM.

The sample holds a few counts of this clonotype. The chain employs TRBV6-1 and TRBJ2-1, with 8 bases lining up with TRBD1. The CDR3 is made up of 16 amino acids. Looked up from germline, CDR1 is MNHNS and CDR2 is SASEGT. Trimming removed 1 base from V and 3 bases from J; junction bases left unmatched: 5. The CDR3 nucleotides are TGTGCCAGCAGTGAAGTTTGGGGACAGGTCTACAATGAGCAGTTCTTC. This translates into CASSEVWGQVYNEQFF.